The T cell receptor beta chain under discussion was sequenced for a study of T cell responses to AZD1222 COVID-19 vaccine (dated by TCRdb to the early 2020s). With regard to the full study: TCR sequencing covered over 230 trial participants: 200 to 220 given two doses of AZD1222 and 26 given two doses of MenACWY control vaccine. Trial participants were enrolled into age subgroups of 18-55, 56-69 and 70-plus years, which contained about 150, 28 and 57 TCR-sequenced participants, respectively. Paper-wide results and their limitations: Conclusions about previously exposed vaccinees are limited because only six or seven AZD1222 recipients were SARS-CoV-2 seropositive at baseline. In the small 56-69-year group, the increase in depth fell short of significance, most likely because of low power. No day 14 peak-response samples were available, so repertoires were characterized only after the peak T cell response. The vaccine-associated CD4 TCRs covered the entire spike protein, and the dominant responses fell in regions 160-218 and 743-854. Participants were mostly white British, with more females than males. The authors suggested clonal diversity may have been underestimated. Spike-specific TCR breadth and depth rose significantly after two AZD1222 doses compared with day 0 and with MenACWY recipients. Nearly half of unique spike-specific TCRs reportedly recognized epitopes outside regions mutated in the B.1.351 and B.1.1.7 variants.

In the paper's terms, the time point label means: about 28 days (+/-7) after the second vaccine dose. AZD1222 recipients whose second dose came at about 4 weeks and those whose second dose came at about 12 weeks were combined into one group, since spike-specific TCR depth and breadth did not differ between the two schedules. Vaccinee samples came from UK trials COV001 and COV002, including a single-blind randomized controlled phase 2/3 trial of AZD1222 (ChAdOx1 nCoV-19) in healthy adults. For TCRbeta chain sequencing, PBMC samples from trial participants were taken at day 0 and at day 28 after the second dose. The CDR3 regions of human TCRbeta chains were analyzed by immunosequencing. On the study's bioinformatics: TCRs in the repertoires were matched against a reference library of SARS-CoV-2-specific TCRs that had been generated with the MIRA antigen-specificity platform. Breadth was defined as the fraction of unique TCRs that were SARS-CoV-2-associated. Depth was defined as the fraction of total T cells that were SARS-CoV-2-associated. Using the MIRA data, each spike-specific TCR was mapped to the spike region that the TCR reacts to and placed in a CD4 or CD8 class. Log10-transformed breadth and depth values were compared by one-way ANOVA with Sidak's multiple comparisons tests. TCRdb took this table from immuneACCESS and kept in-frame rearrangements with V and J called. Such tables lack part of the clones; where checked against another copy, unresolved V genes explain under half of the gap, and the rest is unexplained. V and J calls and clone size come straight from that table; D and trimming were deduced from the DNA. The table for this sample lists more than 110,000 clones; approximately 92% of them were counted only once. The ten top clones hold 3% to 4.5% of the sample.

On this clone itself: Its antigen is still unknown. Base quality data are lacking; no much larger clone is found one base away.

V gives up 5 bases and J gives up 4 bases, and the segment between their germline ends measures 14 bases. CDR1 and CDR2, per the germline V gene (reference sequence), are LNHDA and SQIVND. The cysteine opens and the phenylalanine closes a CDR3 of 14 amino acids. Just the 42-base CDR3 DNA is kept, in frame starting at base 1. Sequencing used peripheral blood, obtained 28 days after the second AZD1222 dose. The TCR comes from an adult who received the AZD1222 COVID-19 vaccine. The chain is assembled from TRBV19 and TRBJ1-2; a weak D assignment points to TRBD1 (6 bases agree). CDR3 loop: CASSHPGAVYGYTF. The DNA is TGTGCCAGTAGTCATCCGGGGGCGGTCTATGGCTACACCTTC. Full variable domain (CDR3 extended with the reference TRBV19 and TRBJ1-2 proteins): DGGITQSPKYLFRKEGQNVTLSCEQNLNHDAMYWYRQDPGQGLRLIYYSQIVNDFQKGDIAEGYSVSREKKESFPLTVTSAQKNPTAFYLCASSHPGAVYGYTFGSGTRLTVV.